This T cell receptor (beta chain) was identified during a study of cytomegalovirus exposure and HLA in healthy donors. 60 Vbeta and 13 Jbeta primers were used in PCR. The table came from immunoSEQ multiplex PCR; TCRdb's copy has only in-frame clones and leaves some out. Found here are about 150,000 clones, over 75% of them singletons; the top ten hold roughly 5.5%. The germline V gene has CDR1 LNHNV and CDR2 YYDKDF (reference sequence). The CDR3 totals 15 residues. Trimming removed 1 base from V and 5 bases from J; junction bases left unmatched: 3. The chain employs TRBV15 and TRBJ2-3; the match to TRBD1 covers 10 bases. The sequence came from a woman aged 40 to 50 in good health and CMV-seropositive. Sequenced sample: PBMCs. This CDR3 reads CATSRGTGGEDTQYF. DNA of the CDR3: TGTGCCACCAGCAGAGGGACAGGGGGGGAAGATACGCAGTATTTT.